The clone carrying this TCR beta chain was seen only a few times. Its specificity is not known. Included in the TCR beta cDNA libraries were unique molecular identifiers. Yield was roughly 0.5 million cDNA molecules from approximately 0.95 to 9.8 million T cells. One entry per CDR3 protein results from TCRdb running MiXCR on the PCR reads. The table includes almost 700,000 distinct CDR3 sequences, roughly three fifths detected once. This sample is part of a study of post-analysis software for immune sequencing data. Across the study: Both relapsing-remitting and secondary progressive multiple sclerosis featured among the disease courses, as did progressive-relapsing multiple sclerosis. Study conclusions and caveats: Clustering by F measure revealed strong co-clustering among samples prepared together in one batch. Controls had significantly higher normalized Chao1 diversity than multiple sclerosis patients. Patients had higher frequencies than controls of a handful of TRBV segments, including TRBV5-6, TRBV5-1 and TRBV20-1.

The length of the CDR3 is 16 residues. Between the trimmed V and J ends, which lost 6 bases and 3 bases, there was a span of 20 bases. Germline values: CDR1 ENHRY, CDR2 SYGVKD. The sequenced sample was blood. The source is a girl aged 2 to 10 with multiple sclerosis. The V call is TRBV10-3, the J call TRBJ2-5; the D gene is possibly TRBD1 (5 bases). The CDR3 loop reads CAISQHQGRAEETQYF. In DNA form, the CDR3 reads TGTGCCATCAGCCAGCATCAGGGTAGGGCCGAAGAGACCCAGTACTTC.